The rows below give T cell receptor beta chains drawn from one sample of a study of blood T cell repertoires in COVID-19. Data came from immunoSEQ multiplex PCR; TCRdb stores just in-frame clones and leaves some out. The profile covers approximately 670,000 clones, with about nine tenths appearing a single time and 0.2% to 0.3% taken by the ten largest. Sequencing was performed on peripheral blood. The source of these receptors is a woman aged 18-29 years with acute or convalescent COVID-19. CDR3s include the opening cysteine and the closing phenylalanine or tryptophan. The D gene is left open where the match is weak. Some rows have no size entry. The others give once, few or many, or a class for an expanded clone.

cdr3_nt cdr3_aa d_call j_call clone_size v_call
TGTGCCAGCAGACAAGCGACAGGGAACACCGGGGAGCTGTTTTTT CASRQATGNTGELFF NA TRBJ2-2 NA TRBV5-6
TGTGCCAGCAGCCCACTCACTGAAGCTTTCTTT CASSPLTEAFF NA TRBJ1-1 NA TRBV7-6
TGTGCCAGTAGTATGGCCACTACCCACCAGCCCCAGCATTTT CASSMATTHQPQHF NA TRBJ1-5 NA TRBV19
TGTGCCAGCAGTCCGGGACAGATTAAGGGCTACACCTTC CASSPGQIKGYTF TRBD1 TRBJ1-2 once TRBV7-2
TGTGCCAGCAGCTTGGGGGGGCGAGTACAGGAGACCCAGTACTTC CASSLGGRVQETQYF NA TRBJ2-5 NA TRBV5-6
TGTGCCAGCAGTTTTCGTAATAGCAATCAGCCCCAGCATTTT CASSFRNSNQPQHF NA TRBJ1-5 NA TRBV2
TGCGCCAGCAGCATTGGACAGGGGGATGGGGATGGCTACACCTTC CASSIGQGDGDGYTF TRBD1 TRBJ1-2 NA TRBV5-1
TGCGCCAGCAGCCAACAGACAGGGTGGGTCTATGGCTACACCTTC CASSQQTGWVYGYTF TRBD1 TRBJ1-2 NA TRBV4-3
TGTGCCACAGGGACAGGGACGGTCAACGAGCAGTACTTC CATGTGTVNEQYF TRBD1 TRBJ2-7 NA TRBV5-5
TGTGCCAGCAGCTTGGGGCTCTGGTTCTATGGCTACACCTTC CASSLGLWFYGYTF NA TRBJ1-2 NA TRBV5-8
TGTGCCAGCCGGGACACCGAGAACACTGAAGCTTTCTTT CASRDTENTEAFF NA TRBJ1-1 NA TRBV19
TGTGCCAGCTCACCCCTACAGGGGATAGACACTGAAGCTTTCTTT CASSPLQGIDTEAFF TRBD1 TRBJ1-1 NA TRBV18
TGCGCCAGCAGCACCGCTGGTAGCGGGGGGGCAAAAGATACGCAGTATTTT CASSTAGSGGAKDTQYF TRBD2 TRBJ2-3 few TRBV5-1
TGTGCCAGCAGCCAAGTCTCAGCGGGGGGCCATGGCTACACCTTC CASSQVSAGGHGYTF NA TRBJ1-2 once TRBV3-1/TRBV3-2
TGTGCCAGCAGCCCACAAGGGGGGGCCGCTTATAGCAATCAGCCCCAGCATTTT CASSPQGGAAYSNQPQHF NA TRBJ1-5 once TRBV7-2
TGTGCCAGCAGTAGCGGGACAGGGAGGTATCAGCCCCAGCATTTT CASSSGTGRYQPQHF TRBD1 TRBJ1-5 NA TRBV6-5
TGTGCCGGTTTCGACAGGGCTTATGGCTACACCTTC CAGFDRAYGYTF TRBD1 TRBJ1-2 NA TRBV28
TGTGCCAGCAGCTTAGAGGGGGGGGCCAATGAGCAGTTCTTC CASSLEGGANEQFF NA TRBJ2-1 NA TRBV7-2
TGTGCCAGTAGTCCTACAGGCTCCGGGGAGCTGTTTTTT CASSPTGSGELFF NA TRBJ2-2 NA TRBV19
TGTGCCAGCAGCTCCAGGGAAACATGGGGCTACACCTTC CASSSRETWGYTF NA TRBJ1-2 NA TRBV5-5
TGTGCCAGCAGTTACTTGACTAGCGGGGGTACCTACGAGCAGTACTTC CASSYLTSGGTYEQYF TRBD2 TRBJ2-7 NA TRBV6-5
TGTGCCAGCAGCTTGGATCAGGGGTTGGGAGGAAACACCATATATTTT CASSLDQGLGGNTIYF NA TRBJ1-3 NA TRBV5-4
TGCGCCAGCAGCCAAGCCCCGGGACAGGTCTCCTACGAGCAGTACTTC CASSQAPGQVSYEQYF TRBD1 TRBJ2-7 NA TRBV4-3
TGTGCCAGCAGCTTCGGGTCGGGATATGGCTACACCTTC CASSFGSGYGYTF NA TRBJ1-2 few TRBV7-8
TGTGCCAGCAGCCAAGTGCCTTGGCGGGGGATGAGATCTGGGGCCAACGTCCTGACTTTC CASSQVPWRGMRSGANVLTF TRBD2 TRBJ2-6 NA TRBV4-2
TGTGCCAGCAGTTACAGGATAAACAGGGCCACTGAAGCTTTCTTT CASSYRINRATEAFF NA TRBJ1-1 NA TRBV6-5
TGTGCTAGTGGTTTGGGGCGGGGACAGGGAGACTATGGCTACACCTTC CASGLGRGQGDYGYTF TRBD1 TRBJ1-2 NA TRBV12-5
TGCGCCAGCAGCTTGGCCGGGGAAGAGTACGGCTACACCTTC CASSLAGEEYGYTF NA TRBJ1-2 NA TRBV5-1
TGCGCCAGCAGTCAGTCCACAGGTCCAGAAGGTCAGCCCCAGCATTTT CASSQSTGPEGQPQHF NA TRBJ1-5 NA TRBV23-1
TGCGCCAGCAGCCCCAGGGGCATAGGAGGCTACACCTTC CASSPRGIGGYTF NA TRBJ1-2 NA TRBV4-1
TGTGCCAGCAGTTTACGGCAGGGGGCGGTGAGAGGCTACACCTTC CASSLRQGAVRGYTF TRBD1 TRBJ1-2 NA TRBV27
TGTGCCTGGAGTCACAGGGCCCTCTCTGGAAACACCATATATTTT CAWSHRALSGNTIYF NA TRBJ1-3 once TRBV30
TGTGCCAGCACTAGCGGTGACACAGATACGCAGTATTTT CASTSGDTDTQYF TRBD2 TRBJ2-3 NA TRBV12-3/TRBV12-4
TGTGCCAGCAGTGAACGATGGGAGCTGACAGGGATTAGTCGAGGATCACCCCTCCACTTT CASSERWELTGISRGSPLHF TRBD1 TRBJ1-6 NA TRBV2
TGTGCCAGCAGTCGCGGGGGGACCAACACAGATACGCAGTATTTT CASSRGGTNTDTQYF TRBD2 TRBJ2-3 NA TRBV6-5
TGTGCCAGCAGCCGGACGGGGAATGAGCAGTTCTTC CASSRTGNEQFF NA TRBJ2-1 NA TRBV7-8
TGTGCCAGCAGCTTGTGGGCAGTTAGCAATCAGCCCCAGCATTTT CASSLWAVSNQPQHF NA TRBJ1-5 NA TRBV5-5
TGTGCCAGCAGCTTAGCGAACAGGGGTAATCAGCCCCAGCATTTT CASSLANRGNQPQHF TRBD1 TRBJ1-5 NA TRBV7-2
TGTGCCAGCGCCAATCTAGCTTGGGACAGGAGCTCCTACGAGCAGTACTTC CASANLAWDRSSYEQYF TRBD1 TRBJ2-7 once TRBV6-4
TGTGCCAGCAGTCCGGGGACAATCTACGAGCAGTACTTC CASSPGTIYEQYF NA TRBJ2-7 NA TRBV27
TGTGCCAGCAGGAGTAATGCCGAGACCCAGTACTTC CASRSNAETQYF NA TRBJ2-5 NA TRBV11-2
TGTGCCATCAGTGAGTCGGGGTTGGGACAGAATGGGATTTGGACCTACGAGCAGTACTTC CAISESGLGQNGIWTYEQYF TRBD1 TRBJ2-7 NA TRBV10-3